Listed below are T cell receptor beta chains from one sample, sequenced in a study of blood T cell repertoires in COVID-19. Here immunoSEQ multiplex PCR was the method, and the copy in TCRdb shows in-frame clones only, minus some. The sample has some 130,000 clones; over 85% are singletons. The sequenced material came from peripheral blood. The receptor set was obtained from a man aged 50 to 60 with active COVID-19. Both conserved end residues are part of each CDR3. The D gene is left open where the match is weak. Not all rows give a size; the values are once, few, many and, for expanded clones, a class.

cdr3_length: 13
clone_size: -
v_call: TRBV12-3/TRBV12-4
d_call: -
j_call: TRBJ2-2
cdr3_aa: CASTVRLTGELFF
cdr3_nt: TGTGCCAGCACCGTCAGACTCACCGGGGAGCTGTTTTTT

cdr3_length: 17
clone_size: once
v_call: TRBV10-3
d_call: TRBD2
j_call: TRBJ2-3
cdr3_aa: CAISESAGGGGTDTQYF
cdr3_nt: TGTGCCATCAGTGAATCTGCTGGGGGGGGAGGCACAGATACGCAGTATTTT

cdr3_length: 14
clone_size: once
v_call: TRBV18
d_call: -
j_call: TRBJ2-5
cdr3_aa: CASSPETLQETQYF
cdr3_nt: TGTGCCAGCTCACCAGAAACACTACAAGAGACCCAGTACTTC

cdr3_length: 17
clone_size: -
v_call: TRBV5-1
d_call: TRBD2
j_call: TRBJ2-1
cdr3_aa: CASSPASGRASYNEQFF
cdr3_nt: TGCGCCAGCAGCCCGGCTAGCGGGAGGGCCTCGTACAATGAGCAGTTCTTC

cdr3_length: 15
clone_size: -
v_call: TRBV5-1
d_call: TRBD2
j_call: TRBJ2-1
cdr3_aa: CASILSGGSYNEQFF
cdr3_nt: TGCGCCAGCATCTTAAGCGGGGGCTCCTACAATGAGCAGTTCTTC

cdr3_length: 14
clone_size: -
v_call: TRBV27
d_call: TRBD1
j_call: TRBJ1-5
cdr3_aa: CASSRTGDFQPQHF
cdr3_nt: TGTGCCAGCAGTCGGACAGGGGATTTTCAGCCCCAGCATTTT

cdr3_length: 14
clone_size: -
v_call: TRBV5-6
d_call: -
j_call: TRBJ1-1
cdr3_aa: CASSLAHRNTEAFF
cdr3_nt: TGTGCCAGCAGCTTGGCCCACAGAAACACTGAAGCTTTCTTT

cdr3_length: 16
clone_size: -
v_call: TRBV5-8
d_call: TRBD2
j_call: TRBJ2-1
cdr3_aa: CASSGGGLAGANEQFF
cdr3_nt: TGTGCCAGCAGCGGCGGTGGACTAGCGGGGGCCAATGAGCAGTTCTTC

cdr3_length: 20
clone_size: -
v_call: TRBV11-3
d_call: TRBD2
j_call: TRBJ2-5
cdr3_aa: CASSLDPIAGGPVSSETQYF
cdr3_nt: TGTGCCAGCAGCTTAGATCCGATAGCGGGAGGGCCGGTGTCGTCAGAGACCCAGTACTTC

cdr3_length: 14
clone_size: few
v_call: TRBV2
d_call: -
j_call: TRBJ2-1
cdr3_aa: CASSEQTVNNEQFF
cdr3_nt: TGTGCCAGCAGTGAACAGACAGTGAACAATGAGCAGTTCTTC

cdr3_length: 15
clone_size: -
v_call: TRBV5-4
d_call: TRBD2
j_call: TRBJ2-1
cdr3_aa: CASSLAGGRGNEQFF
cdr3_nt: TGTGCCAGCAGCTTGGCGGGAGGGCGGGGTAATGAGCAGTTCTTC

cdr3_length: 15
clone_size: -
v_call: TRBV3-1/TRBV3-2
d_call: TRBD1
j_call: TRBJ1-2
cdr3_aa: CASSPVTGVSYGYTF
cdr3_nt: TGTGCCAGCAGCCCCGTTACAGGGGTTAGCTATGGCTACACCTTC

cdr3_length: 15
clone_size: -
v_call: TRBV19
d_call: -
j_call: TRBJ1-2
cdr3_aa: CASSREGAPNYGYTF
cdr3_nt: TGTGCCAGTAGTAGGGAAGGGGCCCCAAACTATGGCTACACCTTC

cdr3_length: 14
clone_size: -
v_call: TRBV7-7
d_call: -
j_call: TRBJ2-5
cdr3_aa: CASSGGSPKETQYF
cdr3_nt: TGTGCCAGCAGCGGGGGCAGCCCGAAAGAGACCCAGTACTTC

cdr3_length: 16
clone_size: -
v_call: TRBV5-6
d_call: TRBD2
j_call: TRBJ2-5
cdr3_aa: CASSYWTSRIRETQYF
cdr3_nt: TGTGCCAGCAGCTACTGGACTAGCCGAATCAGGGAGACCCAGTACTTC

cdr3_length: 13
clone_size: -
v_call: TRBV7-3
d_call: TRBD2
j_call: TRBJ2-1
cdr3_aa: CASSTRTSGGKFF
cdr3_nt: TGTGCCAGCAGCACCCGGACTAGCGGGGGAAAGTTCTTC

cdr3_length: 14
clone_size: -
v_call: TRBV11-2
d_call: -
j_call: TRBJ2-3
cdr3_aa: CASSPREFTDTQYF
cdr3_nt: TGTGCCAGCAGCCCACGTGAGTTTACAGATACGCAGTATTTT

cdr3_length: 15
clone_size: -
v_call: TRBV5-6
d_call: -
j_call: TRBJ1-1
cdr3_aa: CASSPSGIQNTEAFF
cdr3_nt: TGTGCCAGCAGCCCATCCGGGATTCAGAACACTGAAGCTTTCTTT

cdr3_length: 16
clone_size: few
v_call: TRBV5-4
d_call: TRBD2
j_call: TRBJ2-1
cdr3_aa: CASNPAGTSGRHEQFF
cdr3_nt: TGTGCCAGCAACCCGGCCGGGACTAGCGGGAGGCATGAGCAGTTCTTC

cdr3_length: 14
clone_size: -
v_call: TRBV25-1
d_call: -
j_call: TRBJ1-2
cdr3_aa: CASSDPGGSYGYTF
cdr3_nt: TGTGCCAGCAGTGATCCGGGGGGCAGCTATGGCTACACCTTC

cdr3_length: 13
clone_size: -
v_call: TRBV12-3/TRBV12-4
d_call: -
j_call: TRBJ2-2
cdr3_aa: CASSPASTGELFF
cdr3_nt: TGTGCCAGCAGCCCCGCCAGCACCGGGGAGCTGTTTTTT

cdr3_length: 18
clone_size: -
v_call: TRBV10-2
d_call: -
j_call: TRBJ1-5
cdr3_aa: CASSESTGHLYSNQPQHF
cdr3_nt: TGCGCCAGCAGTGAGTCGACAGGCCACCTATATAGCAATCAGCCCCAGCATTTT

cdr3_length: 15
clone_size: -
v_call: TRBV7-2
d_call: TRBD1
j_call: TRBJ2-1
cdr3_aa: CASSFPGQGYNEQFF
cdr3_nt: TGTGCCAGCAGCTTTCCGGGACAGGGGTACAATGAGCAGTTCTTC

cdr3_length: 15
clone_size: -
v_call: TRBV3-1/TRBV3-2
d_call: -
j_call: TRBJ1-5
cdr3_aa: CASSLSQYSNQPQHF
cdr3_nt: TGTGCCAGCAGCCTCTCGCAGTATAGCAATCAGCCCCAGCATTTT

cdr3_length: 14
clone_size: -
v_call: TRBV7-8
d_call: TRBD1
j_call: TRBJ2-7
cdr3_aa: CASSLAGQLYEQYF
cdr3_nt: TGTGCCAGCAGCTTAGCGGGACAGCTCTACGAGCAGTACTTC

cdr3_length: 14
clone_size: -
v_call: TRBV4-2
d_call: TRBD2
j_call: TRBJ2-1
cdr3_aa: CASSQGSGADEQFF
cdr3_nt: TGTGCCAGCAGCCAAGGTAGCGGGGCGGATGAGCAGTTCTTC

cdr3_length: 13
clone_size: -
v_call: TRBV9
d_call: -
j_call: TRBJ1-2
cdr3_aa: CASSVAGVYGYTF
cdr3_nt: TGTGCCAGCAGCGTAGCTGGAGTCTATGGCTACACCTTC

cdr3_length: 16
clone_size: -
v_call: TRBV5-8
d_call: TRBD1
j_call: TRBJ1-2
cdr3_aa: CASSLYLTGGDYGYTF
cdr3_nt: TGTGCCAGCAGCCTCTATTTGACAGGGGGCGACTATGGCTACACCTTC

cdr3_length: 16
clone_size: -
v_call: TRBV11-1
d_call: -
j_call: TRBJ1-1
cdr3_aa: CASRPPQGLRNTEAFF
cdr3_nt: TGTGCCAGCAGGCCGCCCCAGGGTCTAAGGAACACTGAAGCTTTCTTT

cdr3_length: 15
clone_size: -
v_call: TRBV6-6
d_call: -
j_call: TRBJ1-6
cdr3_aa: CASSYAVRGRSPLHF
cdr3_nt: TGTGCCAGCAGTTACGCCGTAAGGGGCCGGTCACCCCTCCACTTT

cdr3_length: 16
clone_size: once
v_call: TRBV11-2
d_call: TRBD1
j_call: TRBJ1-1
cdr3_aa: CASSLRVGTGITEAFF
cdr3_nt: TGTGCCAGCAGCCTCCGGGTGGGGACAGGGATTACTGAAGCTTTCTTT

cdr3_length: 17
clone_size: -
v_call: TRBV9
d_call: TRBD2
j_call: TRBJ2-2
cdr3_aa: CASSVAGSGGVLGELFF
cdr3_nt: TGTGCCAGCAGCGTAGCGGGTAGCGGGGGGGTCCTCGGGGAGCTGTTTTTT

cdr3_length: 17
clone_size: once
v_call: TRBV24-1
d_call: TRBD2
j_call: TRBJ2-3
cdr3_aa: CATSESSAGTSTDTQYF
cdr3_nt: TGTGCCACCAGTGAGAGTTCAGCGGGGACTAGCACAGATACGCAGTATTTT

cdr3_length: 18
clone_size: once
v_call: TRBV11-2
d_call: TRBD2
j_call: TRBJ2-5
cdr3_aa: CASSTGLAGGRWGETQYF
cdr3_nt: TGTGCCAGCAGCACCGGACTAGCGGGAGGCCGGTGGGGTGAGACCCAGTACTTC